This is a list of T cell receptor beta chains from one sample in a study of T cells in Graves' hyperthyroidism and ophthalmopathy. MiXCR, run by TCRdb on the multiplex PCR reads, gives a single entry per CDR3 protein. This table holds a few hundred thousand distinct CDR3 sequences, about 16% found once. The sequencing input was blood. These receptors came from a woman aged 25 to 39 with Graves' ophthalmopathy. CDR3s include the opening cysteine and the closing phenylalanine or tryptophan.

>TRBV6-2/TRBV6-3|TRBJ1-4
CASRETNEKLFF
>TRBV28|TRBJ1-1
CASSLFSVVGGLGTEAFF
>TRBV2|TRBJ1-1
CASSDRMRIEEAFF
>TRBV20-1|TRBJ2-1
CSASGGSSYNEQFF
>TRBV6-2/TRBV6-3|TRBJ2-7
CASSYQARLSTSYEQYF
>TRBV13|TRBJ1-3
CASSPGAGTGNTIYF
>TRBV5-5|TRBJ2-3
CASSLVGAALQRDTQYF
>TRBV7-3|TRBJ2-7
CASSWSEGYEQYF
>TRBV20-1|TRBJ1-2
CSARDPEFYGYTF
>TRBV4-3|TRBJ1-4
CASSQGYGPTNEKLFF
>TRBV6-5|TRBJ2-7
CASSYSFSAQSKSYEQYF
>TRBV12-3/TRBV12-4|TRBJ2-3
CASRATSGRADTQYF
>TRBV7-9|TRBJ2-7
CASSLPSRGWYEQYF
>TRBV20-1|TRBJ2-1
CSASGSGGISRDNEQFF